These T cell receptor beta chains were read from a single sample in a study of T cells in Graves' hyperthyroidism and ophthalmopathy. TCRdb re-derived calls from the multiplex PCR reads in MiXCR, one entry per CDR3 protein. The sample lists fewer than 600,000 distinct CDR3 sequences; 12% to 15% were seen once. Sample: blood. These receptors were collected from a woman aged 40 to 49 with Graves' hyperthyroidism. Each CDR3 is given with its conserved first and last residue. The D gene is left open where the match is weak. Expanded clones get a size class; other rows say once, few or many, or leave the size out.

clone size,D gene,J gene,V gene,CDR3 DNA,CDR3 protein
.,TRBD2,TRBJ2-1,TRBV7-8,TGTGCCAGCAGCGATCTAGCGGGGGCCCAGTACAATGAGCAGTTCTTC,CASSDLAGAQYNEQFF
.,.,TRBJ1-4,TRBV20-1,TGCAGTGCTGGAAGCGGTGCAACTAATGAAAAACTGTTTTTT,CSAGSGATNEKLFF
many,.,TRBJ2-1,TRBV11-2,TGTGCCAGCAGCTTAGTGCTATTCTCCTACAATGAGCAGTTCTTC,CASSLVLFSYNEQFF
few,TRBD2,TRBJ2-2,TRBV5-6,TGTGCCAGCAGCTTTTTTAGCGGCGGGAGGGCCGATTACGGGAACACCGGGGAGCTGTTTTTT,CASSFFSGGRADYGNTGELFF
.,TRBD1,TRBJ1-2,TRBV28,TGTGCCAGCAGTCGGACAGGGGGAGTGGGGTATGGCTACACCTTC,CASSRTGGVGYGYTF
few,.,TRBJ2-1,TRBV9,TGTGCCAGCAGCGTAGGAAGGGTGGAGCGTGACAATGAGCAGTTCTTC,CASSVGRVERDNEQFF
many,.,TRBJ2-7,TRBV27,TGTGCCAGCAGTTCCCGGCCCTCCTACGAGCAGTACTTC,CASSSRPSYEQYF
many,.,TRBJ2-1,TRBV7-9,TGTGCCAGCAGCTCGCCCCTAGGGCTCCACAATGAGCAGTTCTTC,CASSSPLGLHNEQFF
few,TRBD1,TRBJ2-7,TRBV15,TGTGCCACCAGCCCCCCCACGGGGGACAGGGTTCCCTACGAGCAGTACTTC,CATSPPTGDRVPYEQYF
many,.,TRBJ2-1,TRBV2,TGTGCCAGCAGTGAGGGAAATGAGCAGTTCTTC,CASSEGNEQFF
many,TRBD2,TRBJ2-1,TRBV5-1,TGCGCCAGCAGCTACTCGGGACTAGCGGGAAAGTTCGATGAGCAGTTCTTC,CASSYSGLAGKFDEQFF
many,.,TRBJ2-7,TRBV11-3,TGTGCCAGCAGCTATGGCAAGGGCTACGAGCAGTACTTC,CASSYGKGYEQYF
many,.,TRBJ1-2,TRBV7-2,TGTGCCAGCAGCTTCCGGACAGTAACCTCCTATGGCTACACCTTC,CASSFRTVTSYGYTF
many,TRBD1,TRBJ2-7,TRBV2,TGTGCCAGCGAGGACAGGAGTTCCTACGAGCAGTACTTC,CASEDRSSYEQYF
.,TRBD1,TRBJ2-5,TRBV6-1,TGTGCCAGCAGTGACCGGGACAGGGGGCTGAAGACCCAGTACTTC,CASSDRDRGLKTQYF
many,.,TRBJ1-1,TRBV5-1,TGCGCCAGCAGCTTGGGTCAGGGCCAGATGAACACTGAAGCTTTCTTT,CASSLGQGQMNTEAFF
.,.,TRBJ2-5,TRBV6-2/TRBV6-3,TGTGCCAGCAGCCACCTGATCGATCTGGGGGAGACCCAGTACTTC,CASSHLIDLGETQYF
many,TRBD2,TRBJ2-1,TRBV27,TGTGCCAGCAGTTGGGCTAGCGGGAGTAGCAATGAGCAGTTCTTC,CASSWASGSSNEQFF
many,.,TRBJ1-3,TRBV28,TGTGCCAGCAGCTCCGTCCGGAGCTCTGGAAACACCATATATTTT,CASSSVRSSGNTIYF
many,TRBD2,TRBJ2-7,TRBV28,TGTGCCAGCAGACTTAGCGGGAGTTCATACGAGCAGTACTTC,CASRLSGSSYEQYF
.,.,TRBJ2-5,TRBV5-5,TGTGCCAGCAGCTTGGAGGGGCAGGGGTTAACAGAGACCCAGTACTTC,CASSLEGQGLTETQYF
.,TRBD1,TRBJ2-7,TRBV7-2,TGTGCCAGCAGCCCCGGCGGGGGGACAGGGGTTCTGAACGAGCAGTACTTC,CASSPGGGTGVLNEQYF
many,.,TRBJ1-2,TRBV6-1,TGTGCCAGCAGTTCTCAGGGGCTCGATGGCTACACCTTC,CASSSQGLDGYTF
.,.,TRBJ1-5,TRBV11-3,TGTGCCAGCAGCTTAGTCCAGGGGCAGCCCCAGCATTTT,CASSLVQGQPQHF
.,TRBD1,TRBJ1-4,TRBV5-1,TGCGCCAGCAGTCCCCTCCAGGGGGAAGGCGAAAAACTGTTTTTT,CASSPLQGEGEKLFF
many,.,TRBJ2-5,TRBV7-2,TGTGCCAGCAGCGGGACACTGACAAAGACCCAGTACTTC,CASSGTLTKTQYF